This is a list of T cell receptor beta chains from one sample in a study of Graves' ophthalmopathy and Graves' hyperthyroidism. MiXCR, run by TCRdb on the multiplex PCR reads, gives a single entry per CDR3 protein. The table shows 450,000 or so distinct CDR3 sequences, with around 14% occurring only once. Source material: blood. All receptors come from a woman aged 25 to 39 with Graves' ophthalmopathy. The CDR3 runs from the conserved cysteine through the conserved F or W. The D gene is left open where the match is weak. The size field is filled for only some rows; it gives once, few, many or a size class.

CDR3 protein,CDR3 DNA,D gene,J gene,V gene,clone size
CASGEAGVGETQYF,TGTGCCAGCGGGGAGGCGGGGGTGGGGGAGACCCAGTACTTC,TRBD2,TRBJ2-5,TRBV27,-
CASSFGGTGLQPQHF,TGTGCCAGCAGCTTTGGCGGGACAGGGCTTCAGCCCCAGCATTTT,TRBD1,TRBJ1-5,TRBV7-2,many
CASSPQGFSPLHF,TGTGCCAGCAGCCCTCAGGGATTCTCACCCCTCCACTTT,-,TRBJ1-6,TRBV2,many
CASSAKGTGGSYEQYF,TGTGCCAGCAGCGCGAAAGGGACAGGGGGCTCCTACGAGCAGTACTTC,TRBD1,TRBJ2-7,TRBV9,few
CASGRDRGRGQPQHF,TGTGCCAGCGGACGGGACAGGGGACGCGGTCAGCCCCAGCATTTT,TRBD1,TRBJ1-5,TRBV12-3/TRBV12-4,many
CASKKYGQGSDSPLHF,TGTGCCAGCAAAAAATACGGACAGGGTTCGGATTCACCCCTCCACTTT,TRBD1,TRBJ1-6,TRBV6-1,many
CASSPTGGTLGYTF,TGTGCCAGCAGTCCGACAGGGGGTACTCTTGGCTACACCTTC,TRBD1,TRBJ1-2,TRBV6-5,many
CASSKRGFNSPLHF,TGTGCCAGCAGCAAAAGGGGGTTCAATTCACCCCTCCACTTT,-,TRBJ1-6,TRBV7-3,many
CASSQRGGSSGNTIYF,TGTGCCAGCAGCCAAAGGGGAGGGAGCTCTGGAAACACCATATATTTT,-,TRBJ1-3,TRBV6-1,many
CASSTAGGYHEQYF,TGTGCCAGCAGTACCGCGGGAGGTTACCACGAGCAGTACTTC,TRBD2,TRBJ2-7,TRBV6-5,many
CASSGVSIYEQYF,TGTGCCAGCAGTGGCGTCAGTATCTACGAGCAGTACTTC,-,TRBJ2-7,TRBV6-1,many
CASSLEPTGEETQYF,TGTGCCAGCAGCTTAGAGCCGACAGGGGAGGAGACCCAGTACTTC,TRBD1,TRBJ2-5,TRBV7-2,-
CASSSGQFGGYTF,TGTGCCAGCAGTTCGGGACAGTTCGGTGGCTACACCTTC,TRBD1,TRBJ1-2,TRBV12-3/TRBV12-4,many
CASRPRSGANVLTF,TGTGCCAGCAGACCACGCTCTGGGGCCAACGTCCTGACTTTC,-,TRBJ2-6,TRBV6-5,many
CAWGLAGGPTTGELFF,TGTGCCTGGGGACTAGCGGGAGGGCCGACCACCGGGGAGCTGTTTTTT,TRBD2,TRBJ2-2,TRBV30,few
CSARDRGGRPSSYEQYF,TGCAGTGCTAGAGATCGAGGTGGCAGGCCTAGCTCCTACGAGCAGTACTTC,-,TRBJ2-7,TRBV20-1,many
CASSEGKGRGLNTEAFF,TGTGCCAGCAGTGAGGGGAAGGGCAGGGGTCTGAACACTGAAGCTTTCTTT,-,TRBJ1-1,TRBV28,many
CASPSIGTPGSGELFF,TGTGCCAGCCCCTCTATCGGGACACCCGGGTCCGGGGAGCTGTTTTTT,-,TRBJ2-2,TRBV6-1,few
CASSLGQIINQPQHF,TGTGCCAGCAGCCTTGGACAAATTATCAATCAGCCCCAGCATTTT,-,TRBJ1-5,TRBV12-3/TRBV12-4,many
CASSLGTGLNQPQHF,TGTGCCAGCAGCTTAGGGACAGGGCTTAATCAGCCCCAGCATTTT,TRBD1,TRBJ1-5,TRBV7-8,many